This is a list of T cell receptor beta chains from one sample in a study of blood T cell repertoires in COVID-19. TCRdb's copy holds only in-frame clones and misses some; the assay was immunoSEQ multiplex PCR. The repertoire includes more than 150,000 clones, approximately 80% of them detected once, and 10% to 15% sits in the top ten. The sample was PBMCs or T cells enriched from blood (not recorded which). The receptor source for this set is a woman in her fifties or sixties who had recovered from COVID-19. The conserved cysteine and the conserved F or W are not part of the CDR3 here. A D gene is named only where the DNA matches it firmly.

D | V | CDR3
TRBD2 | TRBV6-5 | ASGLAGLNNEQF
. | TRBV15 | ATSRGGVQGSPLH
TRBD1 | TRBV7-3 | ASSSDRGRYNEQF
. | TRBV5-1 | ASSLSRVADTQY
TRBD1 | TRBV15 | ATSRHRGSNTEAF
. | TRBV2 | ASSFDKGETQY
. | TRBV2 | ASIALLAGSPLH
. | TRBV27 | ASSPVGLSNQPQH
TRBD2 | TRBV3-1/TRBV3-2 | ASSQAAAGDEQF
. | TRBV11-3 | ASGPRVHTQY
. | TRBV20-1 | SASSGDGYT
TRBD1 | TRBV27 | ASSLSGQGNYGYT
. | TRBV5-1 | ASTQGSGANVLT
TRBD2 | TRBV5-4 | ASSPGGTSGSDEQF
. | TRBV7-9 | ASSGVATRDKSTDTQY
. | TRBV7-2 | ASSLQGWLDYGYT
. | TRBV5-1 | ASSSGLTVESTEAF
TRBD2 | TRBV5-1 | ASSRGLAGGANTGELF
. | TRBV7-8 | ASSLAGQGGVETQY
. | TRBV11-2 | ASTPWGGANTGELF
. | TRBV18 | ASSPGEYMNTEAF
TRBD1 | TRBV7-6 | ASSQGQGNTIY
. | TRBV2 | ASSEYGVTNEKLF
TRBD1 | TRBV2 | ATLYRGGNSPLH
TRBD1 | TRBV6-1 | ASSEAGTGLGYT
TRBD1 | TRBV19 | ASSTRQGRGEKLF
. | TRBV28 | ASSFGVYTGELF
TRBD1 | TRBV3-1/TRBV3-2 | ASSDRVWGYT
TRBD1 | TRBV6-1 | ASSEGWAGGVQPQH
. | TRBV28 | ASSLGGDYGYT
. | TRBV2 | ASREGAQATNEKLF
TRBD1 | TRBV5-5 | ASSVGAGGLYEQY
. | TRBV14 | ASSQDPRFPDNEQF
TRBD1 | TRBV5-1 | ASRSGTGVLNTEAF
TRBD1 | TRBV27 | ASSTWTGTPGYT
. | TRBV7-3 | ASSLGLATYNEQF
TRBD2 | TRBV11-2 | ASSVSGGAVNEQF
TRBD2 | TRBV18 | ASSPAGGSHEQF
TRBD1 | TRBV5-1 | ASSEDRDTEAF
. | TRBV5-1 | ASSLGGARYGYT
. | TRBV5-4 | ASSLPSSPYEQY
. | TRBV5-1 | ASSFNQGPYEQY
. | TRBV6-5 | ASSYEARHTEAF
. | TRBV30 | AWSDIWGRGGGYT
TRBD1 | TRBV5-1 | ASSPQGASVTQY
TRBD2 | TRBV2 | ASNFGSGLASETQY
. | TRBV11-2 | ASSLSVSINEQF
. | TRBV18 | ASSRSTDNTGELF
. | TRBV3-1/TRBV3-2 | ASSQGRGAPLH
TRBD2 | TRBV5-4 | ASSLGAGGNSYNEQF
. | TRBV5-1 | ASTPIPGGDVEAF
. | TRBV10-2 | ASTRQGNTEAF
. | TRBV28 | ASSSQGGQPQH
TRBD2 | TRBV6-2/TRBV6-3 | ASSYSAGGPSTGELF
. | TRBV7-2 | ASSSQQVLSGNTIY
. | TRBV30 | AHSVSGANVLT
TRBD2 | TRBV30 | AWSADGTSIRGELF
. | TRBV6-4 | ASSDRGGNSPLH
. | TRBV7-8 | ASAAARVNTGELF
. | TRBV18 | ASSPAGGRYIQY